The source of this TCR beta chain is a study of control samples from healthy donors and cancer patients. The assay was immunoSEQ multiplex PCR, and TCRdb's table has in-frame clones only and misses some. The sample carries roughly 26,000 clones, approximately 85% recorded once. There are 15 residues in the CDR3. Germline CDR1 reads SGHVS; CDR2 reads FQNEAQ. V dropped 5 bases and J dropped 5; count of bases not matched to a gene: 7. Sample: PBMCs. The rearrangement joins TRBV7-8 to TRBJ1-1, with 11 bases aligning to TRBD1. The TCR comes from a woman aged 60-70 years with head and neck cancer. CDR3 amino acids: CASSTGTGGRTEAFF. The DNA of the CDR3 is TGTGCCAGCAGCACTGGGACAGGGGGTCGGACTGAAGCTTTCTTT.